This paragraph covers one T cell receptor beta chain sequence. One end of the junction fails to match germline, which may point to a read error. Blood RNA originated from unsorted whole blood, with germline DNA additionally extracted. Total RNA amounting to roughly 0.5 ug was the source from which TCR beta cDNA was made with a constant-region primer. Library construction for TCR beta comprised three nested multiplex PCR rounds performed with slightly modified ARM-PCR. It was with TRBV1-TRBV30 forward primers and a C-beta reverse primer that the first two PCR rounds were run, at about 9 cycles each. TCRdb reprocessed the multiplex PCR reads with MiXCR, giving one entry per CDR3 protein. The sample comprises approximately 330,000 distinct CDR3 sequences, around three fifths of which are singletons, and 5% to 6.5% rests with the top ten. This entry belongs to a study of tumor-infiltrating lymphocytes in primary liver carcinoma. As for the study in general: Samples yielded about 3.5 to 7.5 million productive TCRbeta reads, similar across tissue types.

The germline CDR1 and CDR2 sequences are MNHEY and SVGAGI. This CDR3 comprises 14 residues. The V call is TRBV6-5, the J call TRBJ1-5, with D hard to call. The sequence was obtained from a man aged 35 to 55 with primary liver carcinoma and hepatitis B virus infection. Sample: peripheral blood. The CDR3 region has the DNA TGTGCCAGCAGTTACTCTCGTAGGCGTCAGTCCCAGCATTTT. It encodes CASSYSRRRQSQHF.